This T cell receptor beta chain was documented in a study of regulatory T cells in long-lasting Graves disease. Time point given: newly diagnosed GD, antithyroid drugs for less than 3 months. With RNA extracted from PBMCs as input, the TCR library was made. The length of the CDR3 is 14 residues. Per the germline V gene, CDR1 is LGHDT and CDR2 is YNNKEL (reference sequence). J lost 0 bases, V lost 8 bases, and 4 bases had no gene match. Both iRepertoire HTBI primers and Arm-PCR of CDR3 regions were used to build the TCR beta libraries. TCRdb processed the multiplex PCR reads anew with MiXCR; each CDR3 protein has one entry. Of around 250,000 distinct CDR3 sequences listed, 20% to 25% are singletons. This clonotype was seen ten or more times. Antigen unknown. General study points: Among persistent patients, a larger number of public clonotypes were shared (around 2,700) than among newly diagnosed patients (about 970). Having only a small sample size may have limited accuracy.

This chain connects TRBV3-1 to TRBJ1-1; 9 bases agree with TRBD1. The sequence was collected from a female donor with Graves disease. The source material was peripheral blood mononuclear cells (PBMCs), sampled at new diagnosis, from a patient treated with antithyroid drugs. CDR3 residues: CASGRQGVNTEAFF. In nucleotides, the CDR3 is TGTGCCAGCGGAAGACAGGGGGTGAACACTGAAGCTTTCTTT.